This T cell receptor (beta chain) was identified in a study of beta chain features in type 1 diabetes. Reverse transcribing all isolated RNA meant expressed TCRB transcripts were sequenced. Clones were read by immunoSEQ multiplex PCR, and TCRdb kept only the in-frame ones, dropping some. The repertoire holds 130,000 or so clones, with 16% as singletons. This clone appeared a few times. Its matching antigen is unknown. Per germline, CDR1 SGHRS and CDR2 YFSETQ. The CDR3 has 14 amino acids. The V gene lost 4 bases and the J gene lost 7 bases, with 18 bases spanning the gap. Study outcomes and limitations: For patients, the naive, central memory and Treg TCRB repertoires appeared more alike than for healthy donors. Fewer insertions but more deletions were seen at VDJ junctions in type 1 diabetes patients. Amplification by PCR could prefer shorter templates, with the same effect in patients and controls. Shorter TCRB CDR3s, moderately but significantly so, marked every one of the four CD4+ subsets in Type 1 diabetes patients.

The genes are TRBV5-1 and TRBJ2-7, with D possibly matching TRBD2 (5 bases). This clonotype was sampled from a man aged 30-40 years with type 1 diabetes. The sample comprised central memory CD4+ T cells from blood. The CDR3 DNA sequence: TGCGCCAGCAGCCGGGGAGATACCCCCTGGGAGCAGTACTTC. It codes for CASSRGDTPWEQYF.